These 23 T cell receptor beta chains were sequenced from one sample in a study of CDR3 diversity in severe acne. TCRdb itself ran the PCR reads through MiXCR, one entry per CDR3 protein. Counted here are roughly 100,000 distinct CDR3 sequences, roughly half occurring once; the ten biggest clones make up about an eighth. Sequenced: blood. These TCRs come from a male donor with acne.

The V call is TRBV25-1, the J call TRBJ2-7; a weak D match, TRBD2 (6 bases). The CDR3 is 15 amino acids. Between the trimmed V and J ends, which lost 4 bases and 3 bases, there was a span of 16 bases. Germline V gene lookup returns CDR1 MGHDK and CDR2 SYGVNS. The CDR3, as DNA: TGTGCCAGCAGTGCTATCGGGACTCAAGTCTACGAGCAGTACTTC. Translated: CASSAIGTQVYEQYF.

Notes on this clonotype: An end of the junction differs from the germline gene, which may be a read error. This chain links TRBV13 with TRBJ2-7; D gene ambiguous. Germline V gene sequence: CDR1 PRHDT, CDR2 FYEKMQ (reference sequence). The CDR3 is 12 residues long. DNA for the CDR3: TGTGCCAGCACCTTAGAAGGCTACGAGCAGTACTTC. Protein product: CASTLEGYEQYF.

This chain uses TRBV20-1 with TRBJ2-5, with 9 bases lining up with TRBD2. The ends lost 6 bases at V and 1 base at J; junction bases unmatched: 6. This CDR3 is built from 14 residues. The germline gives CDR1 DFQATT, CDR2 SNEGSKA (reference sequence). The CDR3 protein is CSATTSGSQETQYF. The CDR3, as DNA: TGCAGTGCGACGACTAGCGGATCCCAAGAGACCCAGTACTTC.

This clonotype appeared many times. The genes are TRBV20-1 and TRBJ1-4, with D possibly being TRBD1 (5 bases). The CDR3 loop spans 15 amino acids. The V end was cut by 2 bases, the J end by 5 bases, with 15 bases between. Germline CDR1 and CDR2: DFQATT and SNEGSKA (reference sequence). The CDR3 here is CSARSVQASNEKLFF. The CDR3 bases are TGCAGTGCTAGATCCGTACAGGCTTCAAATGAAAAACTGTTTTTT.

This clonotype showed up many times. The chain joins TRBV10-3 to TRBJ1-2; 8 bases agree with TRBD1. From germline, CDR1 is ENHRY and CDR2 SYGVKD. The CDR3 loop spans 15 amino acids. The trim removed 6 bases at V and 6 bases at J, leaving 12 bases unmatched. The DNA for the CDR3 is TGTGCCATCAGCCAAACTCAAGACAGGGGCAATGGCTACACCTTC. Its translation: CAISQTQDRGNGYTF.

The rearrangement joins TRBV7-9 to TRBJ2-7; possibly TRBD2 for D (5 bases). The J call may be wrong; the DNA end is better matched by TRBJ2-1. Germline V CDR1 and CDR2: SEHNR, FQNEAQ (reference sequence). The CDR3 has 13 residues. CDR3 nucleotide sequence: TGTGCCAGCAGCTACGGACTCGGCAATGAGCAGTTCTTC. This encodes CASSYGLGNEQFF.

This clonotype was observed many times. The CDR3 region is CASSEGDRYYEQYF. As DNA, the CDR3 is TGCGCCAGCAGTGAAGGAGACCGGTACTACGAGCAGTACTTC. The rearrangement links TRBV10-1 to TRBJ2-7; D gene ambiguous. V was clipped by 3 bases and J by 3 bases, with 12 bases between them. This CDR3 has 14 residues. Looked up from germline, CDR1 is WNHNN and CDR2 is SYGVQD (reference sequence).

The sample holds many counts of this clonotype. The chain recombines TRBV11-1 with TRBJ2-5, with D tentatively TRBD1 (7 bases). Germline-derived CDR1 and CDR2 are SGHAT and FQDESV (reference sequence). This CDR3 spans 15 amino acids. The V end lost 4 bases, the J end lost 5 bases, and 17 bases lay between the germline ends. CDR3 sequence reads: CASSSPAGGPETQYF. The CDR3 region has the DNA TGTGCCAGCAGCTCCCCCGCAGGGGGGCCGGAGACCCAGTACTTC. Using reference TRBV11-1 and TRBJ2-5 for the parts outside the CDR3, the full variable domain is EAEVAQSPRYKITEKSQAVAFWCDPISGHATLYWYRQILGQGPELLVQFQDESVVDDSQLPKDRFSAERLKGVDSTLKIQPAELGDSAMYLCASSSPAGGPETQYFGPGTRLLVL.

This clonotype was seen many times. The chain links TRBV6-6 to TRBJ1-3; D ambiguous. V lost 5 bases and J lost 1, with 12 bases in between. The germline CDR1 and CDR2 sequences are MNHNY and SVGAGI (reference sequence). The CDR3 has 15 residues. The CDR3 is CASSNPQRSGNTIYF. For the CDR3, the DNA is TGTGCCAGCAGTAACCCACAGAGGTCTGGAAACACCATATATTTT.

The V call is TRBV5-4, the J call TRBJ1-3; D is ambiguous. CDR1 and CDR2 (germline): SGHNT, YYREEE (reference sequence). The V and J ends lost 4 bases and 0 bases respectively, with 11 bases between them. The CDR3 loop spans 15 amino acids. CDR3 nucleotides: TGTGCCAGCAGCCCGTCTCGGGGCTCTGGAAACACCATATATTTT. Translating gives CASSPSRGSGNTIYF.

The table lists this clonotype with many counts. This chain uses TRBV12-3 or TRBV12-4 with TRBJ2-6; 7 bases map to TRBD1. The CDR3 covers 11 residues. The trim removed 7 bases at V and 12 bases at J, leaving 3 bases unmatched. The CDR3 DNA reads as TGTGCCAGCACCAGACAGGGCGTCCTGACTTTC. Its translation is CASTRQGVLTF.

The rearrangement uses TRBV5-6 and TRBJ1-1; D is ambiguous. CDR1 is SGHDT and CDR2 is YYEEEE in the germline V gene. The CDR3 has 14 residues. V lost 0 bases and J 3 bases, leaving 9 bases between the germline ends. The CDR3 spells CASSLVGLDTEAFF. The CDR3 DNA reads as TGTGCCAGCAGCTTGGTGGGATTGGACACTGAAGCTTTCTTT.

V is TRBV28 and J is TRBJ2-5, with D possibly matching TRBD1 (5 bases). The CDR3 has 10 amino acids. Trimming removed 8 bases at V and 13 bases at J, with 14 bases between. Germline V gives CDR1 MDHEN, CDR2 SYDVKM. CDR3 nucleotide sequence: TGTGCCAGCGGGGAAGGGGTGATGTACTTC. Protein product: CASGEGVMYF.

Note on this clonotype: This may arise from a read error, as a much more abundant clone is one base away. This CDR3 is missing its conserved last phenylalanine or tryptophan, likely due to a read error. The rearrangement uses TRBV11-2 and TRBJ2-3, with TRBD2 as a possible D gene (6 bases). The CDR3 sequence is 16 residues long. Germline V gene lookup returns CDR1 SGHAT and CDR2 FQNNGV. V was clipped by 2 bases and J by 0 bases, with 12 bases between them. CDR3 nucleotides: TGTGCCAGCAGCTTAACCGGGAGTGGCAGCACAGATACGCAGTATTCT. Its translation is CASSLTGSGSTDTQYS.

This clonotype occurred a few times. CDR3 coding DNA: TGTGCCAGCAGTTTTTCGGACAGCTCCTACGAGCAGTACTTC. Amino acids: CASSFSDSSYEQYF. This chain uses TRBV27 with TRBJ2-7; maybe TRBD1 (6 bases). The CDR3 is 14 residues long. The V gene lost 3 bases and the J gene lost 0 bases, with 9 bases spanning the gap. CDR1 is MNHEY, CDR2 SMNVEV, per germline (reference sequence).

This sequence joins TRBV4-1 and TRBJ2-3; 10 nucleotides match TRBD2. The CDR3 runs 16 residues. The germline CDR1 and CDR2 sequences are MGHRA and YSYEKL. The junction had 7 bases not matched to a gene; V was cut back by 2 bases and J by 5 bases. CDR3 bases: TGCGCCAGCAGCCAACGAGCGGGAGGGCCTCAAGATACGCAGTATTTT. Residues: CASSQRAGGPQDTQYF.

This clonotype came up a few times. This chain joins TRBV4-1 and TRBJ1-1; 10 bases align to TRBD1. The ends lost 1 base at V and 5 bases at J; junction bases unmatched: 4. The length of the CDR3 is 15 residues. Germline V gene data show CDR1 as MGHRA and CDR2 as YSYEKL. The CDR3: CASSQVTGGYTEAFF. CDR3 sequence (DNA): TGCGCCAGCAGCCAAGTGACAGGGGGCTATACTGAAGCTTTCTTT.

V is TRBV29-1 and J is TRBJ1-2; possible D gene TRBD1, 5 bases. Trimming stripped 7 bases from V and 4 bases from J, with 13 bases between. CDR1 is SQVTM and CDR2 is ANQGSEA in the germline V gene. This CDR3 is built from 12 residues. This CDR3 reads CSDHETAYGYTF. Here the CDR3 DNA reads TGCAGCGACCACGAGACAGCCTATGGCTACACCTTC.

This chain uses TRBV10-3 with TRBJ2-2, with 12 positions matching TRBD2. Germline V gene sequence: CDR1 ENHRY, CDR2 SYGVKD. The CDR3 has 16 amino acids. V shed 2 bases and J 7 bases; nucleotides not matched to a gene: 5. CDR3 DNA sequence: TGTGCCATCAGTGAGGCGACTAGCGGGAGCGGCGGGGAGCTGTTTTTT. This codes for CAISEATSGSGGELFF.

This clonotype appeared a few times. Its ends do not fully match the called genes, so a read error is possible. The V gene is TRBV29-1, the J gene TRBJ1-2, with 8 bases identical to TRBD1. The CDR3 is 14 residues long. Germline CDR1 reads SQVTM; CDR2 reads ANQGSEA. CDR3 sequence (DNA): TGCAGCGCTGAAGGACAGGGAAGGAACTATGGCTACACCTTC. Translation: CSAEGQGRNYGYTF. The complete variable domain, with remaining parts taken from reference TRBV29-1 and TRBJ1-2, reads SAVISQKPSRDICQRGTSLTIQCQVDSQVTMMFWYRQQPGQSLTLIATANQGSEATYESGFVIDKFPISRPNLTFSTLTVSNMSPEDSSIYLCSAEGQGRNYGYTFGSGTRLTVV.

To note about this clonotype: A single base separates this from a much larger clone, so it may be a read error. The CDR3 is CASRPGTHYGYTF. CDR3 bases: TGCGCCAGCAGACCGGGAACACACTATGGCTACACCTTC. The V and J genes are TRBV5-1 and TRBJ1-2, with D hard to call. Germline lookup yields CDR1 SGHRS and CDR2 YFSETQ. The length of the CDR3 is 13 residues. Trimming took off 5 bases at V and 3 bases at J, with 11 bases between the two ends.

This clonotype was observed many times. V usage is TRBV15 and J usage is TRBJ2-7; D possibly matches TRBD1 or TRBD2 (5 bases each). The CDR3 spans 14 residues. Germline assignment: CDR1 LNHNV and CDR2 YYDKDF (reference sequence). V was pared by 0 bases and J by 1 base, with 7 bases between. Here the CDR3 DNA reads TGTGCCACCAGCAGAGAGGGGGAGTCCTACGAGCAGTACTTC. Its protein product is CATSREGESYEQYF.

This chain connects TRBV11-1 to TRBJ2-5, with 7 bases lining up with TRBD1. Per germline, CDR1 SGHAT and CDR2 FQDESV (reference sequence). V lost 5 bases to trimming and J lost 5 bases; unmatched junction nucleotides: 8. This CDR3 is built from 14 residues. CDR3 in DNA: TGTGCCAGCAGCACCACGACAGGGTTGGAGACCCAGTACTTC. Protein sequence: CASSTTTGLETQYF.